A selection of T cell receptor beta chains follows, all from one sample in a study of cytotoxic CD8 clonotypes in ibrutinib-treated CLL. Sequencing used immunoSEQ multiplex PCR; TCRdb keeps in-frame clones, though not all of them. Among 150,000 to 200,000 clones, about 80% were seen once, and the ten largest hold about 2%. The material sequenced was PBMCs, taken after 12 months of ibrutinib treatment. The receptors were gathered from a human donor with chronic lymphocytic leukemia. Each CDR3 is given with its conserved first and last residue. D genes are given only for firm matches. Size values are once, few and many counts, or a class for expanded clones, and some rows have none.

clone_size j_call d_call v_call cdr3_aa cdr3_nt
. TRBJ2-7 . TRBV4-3 CASSQPGDRVEQYF TGCGCCAGCAGCCAACCAGGCGACCGGGTTGAGCAGTACTTC
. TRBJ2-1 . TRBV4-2 CAGSQVESGGAFF TGTGCCGGCAGCCAAGTAGAAAGTGGGGGGGCTTTCTTC
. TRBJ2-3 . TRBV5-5 CASSGSSARSTDTQYF TGTGCCAGCAGCGGATCTAGCGCTCGTAGCACAGATACGCAGTATTTT
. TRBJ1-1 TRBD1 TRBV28 CASSTGLGTEAFF TGTGCCAGTTCGACAGGGCTTGGCACTGAAGCTTTCTTT
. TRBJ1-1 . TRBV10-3 CAISESRVRNTEAFF TGTGCCATCAGTGAGTCAAGGGTACGGAACACTGAAGCTTTCTTT
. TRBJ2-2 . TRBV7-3 CASSHTELFF TGTGCCAGCAGTCACACGGAGCTGTTTTTT
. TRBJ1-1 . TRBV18 CASSPDWQGEAFF TGTGCCAGCTCACCAGATTGGCAGGGCGAAGCTTTCTTT
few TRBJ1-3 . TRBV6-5 CASSYSSGNTIYF TGTGCCAGCAGTTATAGTTCTGGAAACACCATATATTTT
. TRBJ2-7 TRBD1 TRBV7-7 CASSLDRAGEQYF TGTGCCAGCAGCTTGGACAGGGCCGGCGAGCAGTACTTC
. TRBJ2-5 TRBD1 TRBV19 CASSSRQGSQETQYF TGTGCCAGTAGTAGCCGACAGGGGAGCCAAGAGACCCAGTACTTC
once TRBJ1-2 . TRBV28 CASSGDLFYGYTF TGTGCCAGCAGCGGGGACCTTTTCTATGGCTACACCTTC
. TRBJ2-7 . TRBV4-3 CASSQDRIGTGAYEQYF TGCGCCAGCAGCCAAGATAGGATTGGAACGGGAGCCTACGAGCAGTACTTC
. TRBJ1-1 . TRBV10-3 CAISESKMLVARPTEAFF TGTGCCATCAGTGAGTCGAAGATGCTGGTGGCCAGGCCCACTGAAGCTTTCTTT
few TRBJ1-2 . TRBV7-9 CASSLVSVQYGYTF TGTGCCAGCAGCTTAGTCTCAGTCCAGTATGGCTACACCTTC
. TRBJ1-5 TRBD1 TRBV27 CASSPDRGRGISNQPQHF TGTGCCAGCAGCCCGGACAGGGGGCGGGGTATAAGCAATCAGCCCCAGCATTTT
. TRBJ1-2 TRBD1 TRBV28 CASRGTGTYGYTF TGTGCCAGCAGGGGGACAGGCACCTATGGCTACACCTTC
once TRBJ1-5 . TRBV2 CASRGRIGHWGNQPQHF TGTGCCAGCAGGGGGCGTATCGGACACTGGGGCAATCAGCCCCAGCATTTT
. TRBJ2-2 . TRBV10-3 CAGRDSPNAGELFF TGTGCGGGGAGAGACTCCCCGAACGCCGGGGAGCTGTTTTTT
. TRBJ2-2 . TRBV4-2 CASNHLGGDTGELFF TGTGCCAGCAACCACCTCGGGGGCGACACCGGGGAGCTGTTTTTT
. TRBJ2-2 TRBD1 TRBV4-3 CASSKTGVTGELFF TGCGCCAGCAGCAAGACAGGGGTCACCGGGGAGCTGTTTTTT
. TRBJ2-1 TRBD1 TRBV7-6 CASSPHRTGVDNEQFF TGTGCCAGCAGCCCCCACCGTACAGGGGTCGACAATGAGCAGTTCTTC
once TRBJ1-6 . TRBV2 CASSFFRVGEGGRNNSPLHF TGTGCCAGCAGTTTCTTCCGGGTAGGGGAAGGAGGGAGGAATAATTCACCCCTCCACTTT
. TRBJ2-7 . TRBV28 CASSSYRYEQYF TGTGCCAGCAGTTCCTATCGCTACGAGCAGTACTTC
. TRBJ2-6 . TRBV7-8 CASSLVGRSGANVLTF TGTGCCAGCAGCTTAGTGGGACGCTCTGGGGCCAACGTCCTGACTTTC
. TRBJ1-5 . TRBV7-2 CASSLAAGNQPQHF TGTGCCAGCAGCTTAGCGGCGGGGAATCAGCCCCAGCATTTT
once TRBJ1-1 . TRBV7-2 CASSSSGPGDEAFF TGTGCCAGCAGCTCAAGTGGACCGGGAGATGAAGCTTTCTTT
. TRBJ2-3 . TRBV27 CASSLTYTDTQYF TGTGCCAGCAGTTTGACTTACACAGATACGCAGTATTTT
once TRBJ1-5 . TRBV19 CASSKVDGNQPQHF TGTGCCAGTAGTAAGGTTGATGGCAATCAGCCCCAGCATTTT
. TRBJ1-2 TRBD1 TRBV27 CASSSIGQADYGYTF TGTGCCAGCAGTTCAATTGGACAGGCGGACTATGGCTACACCTTC
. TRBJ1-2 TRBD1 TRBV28 CATGGGTTGTGAYGYTF TGTGCCACCGGTGGGGGAACAACCGGGACAGGTGCCTATGGCTACACCTTC
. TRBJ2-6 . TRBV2 CASSEGQHTGGANVLTF TGTGCCAGCAGTGAAGGACAACACACGGGCGGGGCCAACGTCCTGACTTTC
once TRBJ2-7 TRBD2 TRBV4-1 CASSQASSGRRSYEQYF TGCGCCAGCAGCCAGGCGTCTAGCGGGAGAAGATCCTACGAGCAGTACTTC
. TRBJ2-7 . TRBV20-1 CSAYRTPSQYF TGCAGTGCCTACAGGACCCCTTCGCAGTACTTC
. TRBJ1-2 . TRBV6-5 CASSYLPSYGYTF TGTGCCAGCAGTTACCTACCAAGCTATGGCTACACCTTC
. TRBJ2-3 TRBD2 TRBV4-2 CASSPAAGGLLADTQYF TGTGCCAGCAGCCCAGCGGCGGGAGGCCTCTTGGCAGATACGCAGTATTTT
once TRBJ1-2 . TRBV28 CASSLWELGQGNYGYTF TGTGCCAGCAGTTTATGGGAGTTAGGCCAGGGGAACTATGGCTACACCTTC
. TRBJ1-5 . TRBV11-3 CASSLGARRGLGYQPQHF TGTGCCAGCAGCTTAGGAGCGCGTCGGGGCCTAGGGTATCAGCCCCAGCATTTT
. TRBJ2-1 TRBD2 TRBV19 CASSIVGLAGGPSEQFF TGTGCCAGTAGTATAGTGGGTCTAGCGGGGGGGCCGAGTGAGCAGTTCTTC
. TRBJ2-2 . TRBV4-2 CASSQVMSGFDSGELFF TGTGCCAGCAGCCAAGTAATGTCTGGGTTTGATTCCGGGGAGCTGTTTTTT
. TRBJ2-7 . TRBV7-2 CASSLRVLREDEQYF TGTGCCAGCAGCTTGAGGGTTTTGCGCGAGGACGAGCAGTACTTC
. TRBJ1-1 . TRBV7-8 CASSRTRTAGMTEAFF TGTGCCAGCAGCAGAACCAGGACGGCGGGCATGACTGAAGCTTTCTTT
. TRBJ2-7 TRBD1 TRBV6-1 CASRPSGTGPGEQYF TGTGCCAGCAGGCCCAGCGGGACAGGGCCCGGGGAGCAGTACTTC
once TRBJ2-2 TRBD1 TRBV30 CAWDRGWSGELFF TGTGCCTGGGACAGGGGGTGGTCCGGGGAGCTGTTTTTT
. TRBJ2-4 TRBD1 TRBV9 CASSATGQGKNIQYF TGTGCCAGCAGCGCGACAGGACAGGGCAAAAACATTCAGTACTTC
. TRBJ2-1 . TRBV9 CASSVSSGSGQFF TGTGCCAGCAGCGTATCTTCGGGTAGCGGGCAGTTCTTC